The source of this T cell receptor beta chain is a study of blood T cell repertoires in COVID-19. Method: immunoSEQ multiplex PCR; TCRdb's copy keeps in-frame clones and lacks some. The sample holds approximately 250,000 clones, under 90% seen once. Trimming at V came to 2 bases and at J to 5 bases, leaving 10 bases not matched to a gene. CDR1 is MGHRA, CDR2 YSYEKL, per germline. CDR3 length equals 17 residues. Source material: PBMCs or T cells enriched from blood (not recorded which). The chain carries TRBV4-1 and TRBJ2-1, with 9 nucleotides matching TRBD1. This TCR was sampled from a man aged 30-40 years with acute COVID-19. CDR3 nucleotides: TGCGCCAGCAGCCAACCCACAGGGGGCCGGCCAGACAATGAGCAGTTCTTC. Residues: CASSQPTGGRPDNEQFF.